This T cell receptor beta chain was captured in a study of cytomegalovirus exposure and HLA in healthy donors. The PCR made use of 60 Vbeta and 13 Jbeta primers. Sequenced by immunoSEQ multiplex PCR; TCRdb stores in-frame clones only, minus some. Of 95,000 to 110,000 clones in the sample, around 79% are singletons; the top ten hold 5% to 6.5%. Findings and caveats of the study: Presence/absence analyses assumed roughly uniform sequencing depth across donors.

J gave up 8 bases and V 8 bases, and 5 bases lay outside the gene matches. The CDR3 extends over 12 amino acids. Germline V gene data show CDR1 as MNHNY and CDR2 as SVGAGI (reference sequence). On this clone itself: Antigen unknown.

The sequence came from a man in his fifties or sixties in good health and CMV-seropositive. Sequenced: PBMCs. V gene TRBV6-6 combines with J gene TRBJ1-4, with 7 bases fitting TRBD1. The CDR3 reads CASRKGGEKLFF. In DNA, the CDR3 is TGTGCCAGCCGCAAAGGGGGCGAAAAACTGTTTTTT.